This T cell receptor (beta chain) originates from a study of cytotoxic CD8 clonotypes in ibrutinib-treated CLL. Generated by immunoSEQ multiplex PCR, the TCRdb table keeps only in-frame clones and is missing some. The top ten hold about 16% of the sample, which has more than 200,000 clones, roughly 70% seen once. This specimen consisted of PBMCs, obtained after 24 months of ibrutinib treatment. This receptor was obtained from a human donor with chronic lymphocytic leukemia.

The CDR3 DNA sequence: TGTGCCAGCAGCTTCTCGGGTGACGGACAGCAAGAGACCCAGTACTTC. It specifies CASSFSGDGQQETQYF. V usage is TRBV7-8 and J usage is TRBJ2-5; a weak D match, TRBD1 (6 bases). The length of the CDR3 is 16 residues. Germline CDR1 SGHVS, CDR2 FQNEAQ. Trimming pared 3 bases from V and 2 bases from J, leaving 16 bases between.